Following are 26 T cell receptor beta chains from one sample sequenced in a study of post-analysis software for immune sequencing data. Findings and limits, study-wide: With TRBV5-6, TRBV5-1 and TRBV20-1 included, five TRBV segments were more frequent in patients than in controls.

These receptors' antigens are unknown. Tagging with unique molecular identifiers was a feature of the TCR beta cDNA libraries. Each CDR3 protein is one row after TCRdb ran MiXCR on the PCR reads. The sample carries 750,000 to 900,000 distinct CDR3 sequences, around 42% recorded once. Material: blood. All receptors come from a girl aged 5-17 years with multiple sclerosis.

The rearrangement joins TRBV29-1 to TRBJ1-2; 7 bases align to TRBD1. After removal of 4 bases from V and 5 bases from J, the junction contained 7 bases not matched to a gene. The germline V gene has CDR1 SQVTM and CDR2 ANQGSEA. This CDR3 spans 13 amino acids. CDR3 sequence reads: CSVVTGDWYGYTF. CDR3 DNA sequence: TGCAGCGTTGTAACAGGGGATTGGTATGGCTACACCTTC.

V usage is TRBV28 and J usage is TRBJ2-7; TRBD2 agrees at 13 bases. The germline CDR1 and CDR2 sequences are MDHEN and SYDVKM. J gave up 6 bases and V 7 bases, and 9 bases lay outside the gene matches. This CDR3 spans 15 amino acids. The DNA for the CDR3 is TGTGCCAGCACAAGCGGACTAGCGGGAGCATCCGAGCAGTACTTC. Translated: CASTSGLAGASEQYF.

This clonotype was detected only a few times. The V and J genes are TRBV28 and TRBJ1-5; D is unresolved. Between the trimmed V and J ends, which lost 5 bases and 3 bases, there was a span of 17 bases. Germline V lookup: CDR1 MDHEN, CDR2 SYDVKM. This CDR3 comprises 16 residues. The CDR3 sequence: CASSPLRETYNQPQHF. The CDR3 bases are TGTGCCAGCAGTCCGTTGAGGGAAACGTACAATCAGCCCCAGCATTTT.

This clonotype was found once. The CDR3 nucleotides are TGTGCCAGCAGTAAGCGGGAGGGCACCGGGGAGCTGTTTTTT. Translated, it gives CASSKREGTGELFF. The rearrangement uses TRBV12-3 or TRBV12-4 and TRBJ2-2; 10 bases map to TRBD2. CDR3 length equals 14 residues. With V trimmed by 5 bases and J by 4 bases, 1 base remained unmatched.

The table lists this clonotype with a few counts. The chain combines TRBV12-3 or TRBV12-4 with TRBJ1-2; the D is unclear. V was clipped by 2 bases and J by 6 bases, with 10 bases between them. CDR3 length: 13 amino acids. In DNA form, the CDR3 reads TGTGCCAGCAGTTTAAATAAGGTGGATGGCTACACCTTC. Its protein is CASSLNKVDGYTF.

The chain uses TRBV6-6 and TRBJ1-2; D might be TRBD1 (6 bases). The CDR3 is 13 residues long. V lost 7 bases and J 4 bases, leaving 13 bases between the germline ends. Germline V CDR1 and CDR2: MNHNY, SVGAGI (reference sequence). As DNA, the CDR3 is TGTGCCAGCATCCCGCCGACAGGCTATGGCTACACCTTC. As protein: CASIPPTGYGYTF.

This chain connects TRBV29-1 to TRBJ2-2, with 7 bases that match TRBD2. Per the germline V gene, CDR1 is SQVTM and CDR2 is ANQGSEA. CDR3 length: 14 amino acids. V lost 4 bases and J lost 4; bases outside the gene matches: 6. CDR3 in amino acids: CSVGPSGITGELFF. The CDR3 DNA reads TGCAGCGTTGGTCCTAGCGGAATCACCGGGGAGCTGTTTTTT.

The gene calls are TRBV12-3 or TRBV12-4 and TRBJ2-7, with TRBD1 matching 7 bases. This CDR3 spans 13 amino acids. J was trimmed by 5 bases and V by 6 bases; bases with no gene match: 7. In DNA, the CDR3 is TGTGCCAGCAGACTAGACAGGGTGAACGAGCAGTACTTC. Translation: CASRLDRVNEQYF.

This chain uses TRBV12-3 or TRBV12-4 with TRBJ2-1; D gene ambiguous. This CDR3 region has 12 residues. The V gene lost 6 bases and the J gene lost 0 bases, with 3 bases spanning the gap. This chain's CDR3 is CASRRSYNEQFF. In DNA form, the CDR3 reads TGTGCCAGCAGGCGCTCCTACAATGAGCAGTTCTTC.

V gene TRBV7-9 combines with J gene TRBJ2-5; D gene uncertain. The CDR3 runs to 14 residues. The V and J ends lost 3 bases and 2 bases respectively, with 10 bases between them. The germline CDR1 and CDR2 sequences are SEHNR and FQNEAQ (reference sequence). CDR3 amino acids: CASSLLEQQETQYF. CDR3 bases: TGTGCCAGCAGCTTGTTAGAGCAGCAAGAGACCCAGTACTTC. Full variable domain (outside the CDR3, taken from reference TRBV7-9 and TRBJ2-5): DTGVSQNPRHKITKRGQNVTFRCDPISEHNRLYWYRQTLGQGPEFLTYFQNEAQLEKSRLLSDRFSAERPKGSFSTLEIQRTEQGDSAMYLCASSLLEQQETQYFGPGTRLLVL.

The chain couples TRBV19 to TRBJ2-3, with TRBD2 identical over 8 bases. V trimming: 4 bases; J trimming: 2 bases; junction bases outside the gene matches: 5. Germline V lookup: CDR1 LNHDA, CDR2 SQIVND (reference sequence). This CDR3 spans 15 amino acids. The CDR3 region has the DNA TGTGCCAGTAGTACGGGGGGGACGGTCACAGATACGCAGTATTTT. Protein: CASSTGGTVTDTQYF.

The chain is built from TRBV11-2 and TRBJ2-1, with 7 nucleotides matching TRBD2. Trimming at V came to 1 base and at J to 0 bases, leaving 9 bases not matched to a gene. Germline values: CDR1 SGHAT, CDR2 FQNNGV. CDR3 length: 18 residues. CDR3 in amino acids: CASSLVLSSGASYNEQFF. DNA of the CDR3: TGTGCCAGCAGCTTAGTATTGTCCAGCGGGGCCTCCTACAATGAGCAGTTCTTC.

The chain carries TRBV5-5 and TRBJ1-1; D not resolved. V lost 6 bases to trimming and J lost 7 bases, with 22 bases between them. Germline V gives CDR1 SGHKS, CDR2 YYEKEE (reference sequence). There are 15 residues in the CDR3. The CDR3 loop reads CASTQWYPSGDEAFF. The CDR3 nucleotides read TGTGCCAGCACCCAATGGTATCCGTCGGGAGATGAAGCTTTCTTT.

This clonotype was recorded a few times. This chain uses TRBV6-5 with TRBJ2-7, with 10 bases fitting TRBD1. Germline-derived CDR1 and CDR2 are MNHEY and SVGAGI. The CDR3 has 15 residues. V lost 6 bases and J lost 3; bases outside the gene matches: 8. As DNA, the CDR3 is TGTGCCAGCAGGCGAACCGGGACAGGGGACTACGAGCAGTACTTC. Translation: CASRRTGTGDYEQYF.

This clonotype was recorded once. The chain uses TRBV20-1 and TRBJ1-1; possible D gene TRBD1, 6 bases. The V and J ends lost 0 bases and 6 bases respectively, with 14 bases between them. CDR1 DFQATT and CDR2 SNEGSKA come from the germline V gene (reference sequence). The CDR3 is made up of 14 amino acids. The CDR3 sequence is CSARDIWGGPEAFF. DNA for the CDR3: TGCAGTGCTAGAGATATATGGGGGGGCCCTGAAGCTTTCTTT.

This chain joins TRBV12-3 or TRBV12-4 and TRBJ1-5; D not resolved. V shed 6 bases and J shed 3 bases, with 18 bases lying between them. The CDR3 is 16 amino acids. For the CDR3, the DNA is TGTGCCAGCAGCCAGGACGGGAGTCCCCTCAATCAGCCCCAGCATTTT. It codes for CASSQDGSPLNQPQHF.

This clonotype occurred a few times. The chain has TRBV10-3 and TRBJ2-4, with TRBD2 as a possible D gene (6 bases). Trimming left V 10 bases short and J 6 bases short, with 16 bases between. The CDR3 covers 13 residues. The germline CDR1 and CDR2 sequences are ENHRY and SYGVKD. Here the CDR3 DNA reads TGTGCCACCTCTGGGGACTCGATAAACATTCAGTACTTC. This codes for CATSGDSINIQYF.

The chain uses TRBV20-1 and TRBJ2-7, with a possible D match to TRBD2 (6 bases). With 1 base removed from V and 3 bases from J, the gap between germline ends came to 16 bases. Germline V gene lookup returns CDR1 DFQATT and CDR2 SNEGSKA (reference sequence). The CDR3 contains 15 residues. In DNA, the CDR3 is TGCAGTGCTAGAGGGGACGGGAGTGATTTCTACGAGCAGTACTTC. Amino acid sequence: CSARGDGSDFYEQYF.

J is TRBJ2-1 and V is TRBV2; the D is unclear. The germline gives CDR1 SNHLY, CDR2 FYNNEI. V was pared by 6 bases and J by 2 bases, with 11 bases between. The CDR3 runs 14 residues. The CDR3: CASRIDQTYNEQFF. CDR3 DNA sequence: TGTGCCAGCAGGATCGACCAGACCTACAATGAGCAGTTCTTC.

On this clonotype: A read error may account for a junction end that differs from germline. The genes are TRBV7-9 and TRBJ2-5; D possibly corresponds to TRBD2 (6 bases). Germline lookup yields CDR1 SEHNR and CDR2 FQNEAQ (reference sequence). CDR3 length: 15 residues. CDR3 nucleotide sequence: TGTACCAGCAGCTCGTCCAGGACCGGGGGAGAGACCCAGTACTTC. Translation gives CTSSSSRTGGETQYF.

The V and J genes are TRBV11-3 and TRBJ2-3, with 9 bases that match TRBD1. There are 16 residues in the CDR3. The V gene end was trimmed by 3 bases and the J gene end by 2 bases; junction bases not matched to a gene: 6. CDR1 and CDR2 from the germline V gene are SGHNT and YENEEA. The CDR3 nucleotides read TGTGCCAGCAGCTTCGGGCGACAGGGGGTCACAGATACGCAGTATTTT. Its translation: CASSFGRQGVTDTQYF.

The chain uses TRBV6-1 and TRBJ2-3; 11 bases match TRBD2. CDR3 length: 18 residues. Germline V gene data show CDR1 as MNHNS and CDR2 as SASEGT. Unmatched junction bases numbered 13, after V lost 4 bases and J lost 4 bases. Written as DNA, the CDR3 is TGTGCCAGCAGTGGGGGGGGACTAGCGGAACTTAGCTCAGATACGCAGTATTTT. The encoded protein is CASSGGGLAELSSDTQYF.

This sequence joins TRBV5-1 and TRBJ2-7; D not resolved. V was shortened by 0 bases and J by 7 bases, with 20 bases between the two germline ends. CDR3 size: 16 residues. Germline CDR1 reads SGHRS; CDR2 reads YFSETQ. CDR3 sequence reads: CASSLVKGLSYNEQYF. In nucleotides, the CDR3 is TGCGCCAGCAGCTTGGTTAAAGGGCTGTCCTACAATGAGCAGTACTTC. Supplemented by reference TRBV5-1 and TRBJ2-7, the full variable domain reads KAGVTQTPRYLIKTRGQQVTLSCSPISGHRSVSWYQQTPGQGLQFLFEYFSETQRNKGNFPGRFSGRQFSNSRSEMNVSTLELGDSALYLCASSLVKGLSYNEQYFGPGTRLTVT.

The V call is TRBV28, the J call TRBJ1-2, with 7 bases aligning to TRBD1. The germline gives CDR1 MDHEN, CDR2 SYDVKM. Trimming removed 6 bases from V and 0 bases from J; junction bases left unmatched: 4. The CDR3 runs to 14 residues. In DNA form, the CDR3 reads TGTGCCAGCAGCGTACAGGGGACTAACTATGGCTACACCTTC. Translating gives CASSVQGTNYGYTF.

This clonotype has more than one count but fewer than ten. The chain has TRBV12-5 and TRBJ2-7; 7 bases align to TRBD2. V dropped 2 bases and J dropped 2; count of bases not matched to a gene: 12. The CDR3 is 17 amino acids. Germline lookup yields CDR1 LGHNT and CDR2 FRNRAP. CDR3 sequence reads: CASGLSLGGKIPYEQYF. In DNA, the CDR3 is TGTGCTAGTGGTTTGTCCCTGGGAGGGAAGATCCCCTACGAGCAGTACTTC.

This chain links TRBV20-1 with TRBJ1-4; TRBD1 matches 7 bases. CDR1 and CDR2 (germline): DFQATT, SNEGSKA (reference sequence). The length of the CDR3 is 17 residues. The ends lost 0 bases at V and 1 base at J; junction bases unmatched: 8. The CDR3 coding sequence is TGCAGTGCTAGAGAGGGAAGGGGGCTGGTAACTAATGAAAAACTGTTTTTT. Translation: CSAREGRGLVTNEKLFF.